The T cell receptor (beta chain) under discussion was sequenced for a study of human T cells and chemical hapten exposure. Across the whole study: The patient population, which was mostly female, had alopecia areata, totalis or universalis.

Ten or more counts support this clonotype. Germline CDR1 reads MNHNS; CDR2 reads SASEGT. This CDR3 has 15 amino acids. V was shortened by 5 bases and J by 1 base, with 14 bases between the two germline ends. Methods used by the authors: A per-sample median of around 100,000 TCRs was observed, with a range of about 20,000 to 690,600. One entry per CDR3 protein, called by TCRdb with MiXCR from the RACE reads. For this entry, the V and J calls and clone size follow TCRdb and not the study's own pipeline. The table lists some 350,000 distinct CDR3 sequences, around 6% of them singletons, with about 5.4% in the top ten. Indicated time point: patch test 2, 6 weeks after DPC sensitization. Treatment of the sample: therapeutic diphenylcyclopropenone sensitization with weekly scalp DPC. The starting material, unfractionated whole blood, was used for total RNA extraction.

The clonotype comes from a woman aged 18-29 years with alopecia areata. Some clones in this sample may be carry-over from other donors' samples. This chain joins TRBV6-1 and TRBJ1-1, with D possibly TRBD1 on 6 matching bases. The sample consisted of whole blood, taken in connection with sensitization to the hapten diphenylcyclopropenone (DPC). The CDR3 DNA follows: TGTGCCAGCAGTAAATGGGGGGCGCCGAACACTGAAGCTTTCTTT. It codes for CASSKWGAPNTEAFF.